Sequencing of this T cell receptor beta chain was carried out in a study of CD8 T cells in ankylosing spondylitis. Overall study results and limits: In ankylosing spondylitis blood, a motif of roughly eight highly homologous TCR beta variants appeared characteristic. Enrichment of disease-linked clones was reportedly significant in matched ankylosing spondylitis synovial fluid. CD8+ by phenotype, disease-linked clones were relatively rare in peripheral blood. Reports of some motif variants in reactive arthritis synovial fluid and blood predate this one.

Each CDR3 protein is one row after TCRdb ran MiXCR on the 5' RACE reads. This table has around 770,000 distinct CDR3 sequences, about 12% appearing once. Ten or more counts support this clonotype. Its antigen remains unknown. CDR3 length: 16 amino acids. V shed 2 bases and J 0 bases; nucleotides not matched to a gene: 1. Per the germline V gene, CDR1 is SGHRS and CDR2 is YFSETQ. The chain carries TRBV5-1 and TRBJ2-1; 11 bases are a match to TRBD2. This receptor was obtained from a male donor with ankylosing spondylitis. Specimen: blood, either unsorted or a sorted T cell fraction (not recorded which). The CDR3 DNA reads TGCGCCAGCAGCTTACTAGCGGGGGACTCCTACAATGAGCAGTTCTTC. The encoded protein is CASSLLAGDSYNEQFF.